The present T cell receptor (beta chain) was sequenced within a study of tumor-infiltrating lymphocytes in primary liver carcinoma (dated by TCRdb to between 2016 and 2019). In terms of the full investigation: Of the five patients, three men and two women aged 30 to 69 years, four had hepatocellular carcinoma and one had combined HCC and intrahepatic cholangiocarcinoma. Tumors of the five patients were stage T1-T3 N0M0 with maximum diameters of 4.2 to 10 cm. High reproducibility was observed for the technical replicate repertoires, with mean shared-clone rates approximately 0.9 and correlation coefficients above 0.95. Each sample produced about 3.5 to 8 million productive TCRbeta reads, and read depth showed no significant difference between tissue types. The study combined TCRbeta repertoire sequencing, expression microarrays and whole-exome sequencing across five regions of each liver tumor, with adjacent normal tissue and blood. A total of around 35 specimens from 5 patients, comprising some 25 tumor regions, 5 adjacent noncancerous liver tissues and 5 peripheral blood samples, were covered by TCRbeta repertoire sequencing. The study at large found these results: The study included only five patients, and the authors note findings should be validated in a larger study. Since the samples were bulk and unsorted, there was no way to compare CD4+ and CD8+ T cell repertoires. Only the TCR beta chain was sequenced, which likely underestimates true repertoire diversity because unpaired alpha chains were not captured. Repertoire overlap was higher between tumor regions (mean roughly 35%) than tumor-adjacent (approximately 17%) or tumor-blood (14%) pairs, consistent with antigen-driven expansion. The top 250 clones accounted for a significantly greater share of the repertoire in tumors than in blood (p = 0.039).

TCRbeta-specific cDNA was reverse-transcribed from roughly 500 ng total RNA using a constant-region primer and ProtoScript II reverse transcriptase. TCRbeta libraries were built with three nested multiplex PCR rounds, a slightly modified ARM-PCR procedure. Each of the first two PCR rounds ran for about 9 cycles and used multiplex TRBV1-TRBV30 forward primers together with a Cbeta reverse primer. Sample barcodes and Illumina adapters were added in a final 25-cycle PCR using Deep VentR polymerase. Before sequencing, amplicons of 200-500 bp were purified from gel using a QIAquick gel extraction kit. TCRbeta amplicons were sequenced on an Illumina HiSeq 2500 with 250-bp paired-end reads. Under the source paper's analysis protocol: Quality trimming of reads was performed with Trimmomatic v0.33, and paired reads were merged with FLASH v1.2.11 so that full CDR3 sequences could be recovered. MiGEC v1.2.1b assigned V, D and J germline segments to the rearranged TCRbeta sequences. VDJtools v1.0.0 computed clonotype statistics and Shannon-Wiener diversity indices. To reduce sampling bias, subsequent analyses other than the diversity analysis used only the 250 most abundant clonotypes in each sample. The public reads were run again by TCRdb, first through fastp at Q25 and then through MiXCR, and only productive beta chains were kept. Rows are unified per CDR3 protein, each entry keeping the most common DNA and genes. TCRdb's processing, not the authors', yielded these V and J calls. Recorded for this sample are 35,000 to 40,000 distinct CDR3 sequences; 60% to 80% of them occurred a single time. Around 38% of the sample belongs to the ten largest clones.

V is cut back by 7 bases and J by 3 bases, with 8 bases in the junction unmatched. Termini included, the CDR3 measures 14 amino acids. Only CDR3 DNA remains: 42 bases, in frame from the first base. Based on the germline V gene, the CDR1 and CDR2 sequences are MNHEY and SVGEGT. About this clonotype itself: Its antigen is still unknown. As the CDR3 is not closed by the conserved phenylalanine or tryptophan, this likely results from a read error.

Total RNA and DNA were co-extracted without cell sorting from around 20-30 mg of bulk tissue using the AllPrep DNA/RNA mini kit. Between late 2015 and early 2016, about five patients in China with histopathologically diagnosed primary liver carcinoma had their tumors surgically resected. Patients had chronic HBV infection and were treatment-naive at sampling. Fresh tumor and adjacent tissue pieces were bisected; one half was stored in RNAlater at -80°C, the other sent for histology. Sequencing used tumor-adjacent normal liver tissue. The chain joins TRBV6-2 or TRBV6-3 to TRBJ2-7, with TRBD1 identical over 8 junction bases. The TCR sequence derives from a man aged 35 to 55 with primary liver carcinoma and hepatitis B virus infection. DNA sequence: TGTGCCAGCACCCCTGAGGACAGGGTCTACGAGCAGTACATT. Translated, it reads CASTPEDRVYEQYI.